These 15 T cell receptor beta chains came from one sample sequenced in a study of blood T cell repertoires in COVID-19. This table comes from immunoSEQ multiplex PCR, and its TCRdb copy is limited to in-frame clones, with some not included. Of roughly 200,000 clones in the sample, 86% were seen once. Material: PBMCs or T cells enriched from blood (not recorded which). The receptors here all came from a woman between 45 and 60 years old in a cohort exposed to, infected with or recovered from COVID-19 (not recorded which).

J is TRBJ2-7 and V is TRBV19, with D tentatively TRBD1 (6 bases). V lost 6 bases, J lost 2 bases, and 26 bases lay in between. The CDR3 runs 18 residues. In germline, CDR1 is LNHDA, CDR2 SQIVND (reference sequence). The CDR3 here is CASSNPTRDRDTTYEQYF. Here the CDR3 DNA reads TGTGCCAGTAGCAATCCCACCCGAGACCGGGACACTACCTACGAGCAGTACTTC.

The chain uses TRBV18 and TRBJ1-3; 7 nucleotides align to TRBD1. Germline V CDR1 and CDR2: KGHSH, LQKENI. Germline trimming cut 6 bases from V and 0 bases from J; bases unmatched to any gene: 8. The CDR3 spans 16 residues. CDR3: CASSRTGPHSGNTIYF. The DNA of the CDR3 is TGTGCCAGCTCCCGGACAGGTCCTCACTCTGGAAACACCATATATTTT. The full variable domain, its missing parts supplied by reference TRBV18 and TRBJ1-3, is NAGVMQNPRHLVRRRGQEARLRCSPMKGHSHVYWYRQLPEEGLKFMVYLQKENIIDESGMPKERFSAEFPKEGPSILRIQQVVRGDSAAYFCASSRTGPHSGNTIYFGEGSWLTVV.

The chain employs TRBV7-9 and TRBJ2-1; TRBD2 is a possible D gene (6 bases). V shed 4 bases and J shed 2 bases, with 9 bases lying between them. CDR3 length: 14 residues. CDR1 is SEHNR, CDR2 FQNEAQ, per germline (reference sequence). CDR3 sequence: CASSWRVPYNEQFF. Here the CDR3 DNA reads TGTGCCAGCAGCTGGAGGGTCCCCTACAATGAGCAGTTCTTC.

This CDR3 is CAWSRGILLDTEAFF. The CDR3 nucleotides are TGTGCCTGGAGTCGAGGGATATTACTAGACACTGAAGCTTTCTTT. The rearrangement uses TRBV30 and TRBJ1-1; D remains unclear. V lost 2 bases and J 3 bases, leaving 16 bases between the germline ends. There are 15 residues in the CDR3. Germline lookup yields CDR1 GTSNPN and CDR2 SVGIG (reference sequence).

The rearrangement links TRBV4-1 to TRBJ2-1; TRBD2 matches at 8 bases. CDR1 and CDR2 from the germline V gene are MGHRA and YSYEKL. The CDR3 extends over 15 amino acids. V lost 1 base and J lost 6; bases outside the gene matches: 5. The CDR3: CASSQGVGGANEQFF. CDR3 DNA sequence: TGCGCCAGCAGCCAAGGAGTCGGGGGGGCCAATGAGCAGTTCTTC.

V gene TRBV30 combines with J gene TRBJ2-1, with D possibly matching TRBD2 (5 bases). This CDR3 has 12 amino acids. V dropped 7 bases and J dropped 9 bases, with 16 bases sitting between them. Looked up from germline, CDR1 is GTSNPN and CDR2 is SVGIG (reference sequence). The CDR3 loop reads CASKGLLREQFF. CDR3 DNA sequence: TGTGCCTCTAAAGGACTTTTACGTGAGCAGTTCTTC.

This clone came up a few times. This chain joins TRBV3-1 (or the pseudogene TRBV3-2) and TRBJ1-1, with D possibly TRBD1 on 6 matching bases. The germline V and J ends were trimmed by 0 bases and 1 base, with 18 bases remaining between them. CDR1 LGHDT and CDR2 YNNKEL come from the germline V gene (reference sequence). The CDR3 has 18 residues. CDR3 loop: CASSQEEINRERNTEAFF. The CDR3 bases are TGTGCCAGCAGCCAAGAGGAGATTAACAGGGAGAGGAACACTGAAGCTTTCTTT.

This clone was counted once. The V and J genes are TRBV19 and TRBJ2-2; 7 bases are a match to TRBD1. Germline values: CDR1 LNHDA, CDR2 SQIVND (reference sequence). The CDR3 consists of 15 residues. With V trimmed by 4 bases and J by 5 bases, 7 bases remained unmatched. The chain's CDR3 is CASSTQSTGTGELFF. CDR3 in DNA: TGTGCCAGTAGTACCCAGTCGACAGGGACCGGGGAGCTGTTTTTT. Together with reference TRBV19 and TRBJ2-2, the CDR3 gives the full variable domain: DGGITQSPKYLFRKEGQNVTLSCEQNLNHDAMYWYRQDPGQGLRLIYYSQIVNDFQKGDIAEGYSVSREKKESFPLTVTSAQKNPTAFYLCASSTQSTGTGELFFGEGSRLTVL.

V gene TRBV30 combines with J gene TRBJ2-7; 9 positions match TRBD1. V dropped 2 bases and J dropped 7; count of bases not matched to a gene: 6. Germline loops: CDR1 GTSNPN, CDR2 SVGIG (reference sequence). The CDR3 spans 13 residues. This CDR3 reads CAWSYGQGREQYF. CDR3 bases: TGTGCCTGGAGTTACGGACAGGGGAGGGAGCAGTACTTC.

This clone was found a few times. V and J are TRBV6-5 and TRBJ1-2; 8 positions agree with TRBD1. The length of the CDR3 is 15 residues. Germline V gives CDR1 MNHEY, CDR2 SVGAGI. V lost 0 bases, J lost 5 bases, and 5 bases stayed unmatched. The CDR3 sequence: CASSYSDREVYGYTF. CDR3 sequence (DNA): TGTGCCAGCAGTTACTCGGACAGGGAGGTTTATGGCTACACCTTC.

In this sample, this clone turned up once. V usage is TRBV30 and J usage is TRBJ1-6; tentative D call: TRBD1 (5 bases). The CDR3 extends over 13 amino acids. Germline assignment: CDR1 GTSNPN and CDR2 SVGIG (reference sequence). V lost 3 bases and J 10 bases, leaving 13 bases between the germline ends. CDR3 protein: CAWRRGVNSPLHF. In nucleotides, the CDR3 is TGTGCCTGGAGGCGGGGGGTAAACTCACCCCTCCACTTT.

This chain links TRBV9 with TRBJ2-7; 8 bases map to TRBD1. Germline CDR1 reads SGDLS; CDR2 reads YYNGEE. After removal of 0 bases from V and 3 bases from J, the junction contained 14 bases not matched to a gene. This CDR3 has 18 amino acids. The CDR3 protein is CASSVDGRQGPTRYEQYF. The DNA of the CDR3 is TGTGCCAGCAGCGTAGACGGGAGACAGGGGCCAACTCGCTACGAGCAGTACTTC.

This rearrangement joins TRBV7-2 to TRBJ1-2; 7 nucleotides line up with TRBD1. Germline V CDR1 and CDR2: SGHTA, FQGNSA. V lost 5 bases to trimming and J lost 0 bases; unmatched junction nucleotides: 3. There are 14 residues in the CDR3. As DNA, the CDR3 is TGTGCCAGCAGCCCAGGACAGGCTAACTATGGCTACACCTTC. Amino acids: CASSPGQANYGYTF.

J is TRBJ1-5 and V is TRBV7-9, with TRBD1 matching 7 bases. This CDR3 contains 14 residues. Germline CDR1 and CDR2: SEHNR and FQNEAQ (reference sequence). With V trimmed by 5 bases and J by 3 bases, 4 bases remained unmatched. CDR3 amino acids: CASSRGLNNQPQHF. The CDR3 bases are TGTGCCAGCAGCAGGGGGCTGAACAATCAGCCCCAGCATTTT. Full variable domain (rest looked up from reference TRBV7-9 and TRBJ1-5): DTGVSQNPRHKITKRGQNVTFRCDPISEHNRLYWYRQTLGQGPEFLTYFQNEAQLEKSRLLSDRFSAERPKGSFSTLEIQRTEQGDSAMYLCASSRGLNNQPQHFGDGTRLSIL.

V is TRBV7-2 and J is TRBJ1-5; a possible D gene is TRBD1 (5 bases). The CDR3 is made up of 15 amino acids. V was trimmed by 3 bases and J by 0 bases, leaving 9 bases between them. In germline, CDR1 is SGHTA, CDR2 FQGNSA. The DNA of the CDR3 is TGTGCCAGCAGCTTTGGGGCGTATAGCAATCAGCCCCAGCATTTT. Protein product: CASSFGAYSNQPQHF.